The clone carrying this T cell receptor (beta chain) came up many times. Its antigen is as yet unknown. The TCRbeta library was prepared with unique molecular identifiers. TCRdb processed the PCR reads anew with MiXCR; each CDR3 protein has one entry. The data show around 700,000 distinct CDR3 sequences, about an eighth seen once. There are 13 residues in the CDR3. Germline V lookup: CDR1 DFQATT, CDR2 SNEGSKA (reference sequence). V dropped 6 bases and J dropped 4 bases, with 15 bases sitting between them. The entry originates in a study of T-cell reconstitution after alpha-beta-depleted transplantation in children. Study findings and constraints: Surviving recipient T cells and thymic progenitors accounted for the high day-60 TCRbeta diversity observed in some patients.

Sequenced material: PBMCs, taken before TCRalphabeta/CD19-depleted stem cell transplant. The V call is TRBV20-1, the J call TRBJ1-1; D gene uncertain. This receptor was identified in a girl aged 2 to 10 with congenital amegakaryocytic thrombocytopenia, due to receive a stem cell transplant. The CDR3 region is CSAWMSFRTEAFF. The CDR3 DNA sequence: TGCAGTGCCTGGATGAGCTTTCGCACTGAAGCTTTCTTT.